The sequence of this TCR beta chain was determined in a study of CD8 T cells in Susac syndrome. Random hexamers were used to reverse transcribe an amount of roughly 0.45 to 1 ug RNA. TCRdb processed the immunoSEQ multiplex PCR reads anew with MiXCR; each CDR3 protein has one entry. The table has about 400,000 distinct CDR3 sequences, around 85% seen once. This clonotype was seen only a few times. The germline gene is not matched at one end of the junction; a read error may be the cause. The sequenced sample consisted of CD8+ T cells from PBMCs. This receptor was obtained from a human donor with multiple sclerosis.

CDR3 nucleotide sequence: TGTGCCAGTAGTTACTCGAATTTGGGATACTACGAGCAGTACTTC. This encodes CASSYSNLGYYEQYF. The gene calls are TRBV6-5 and TRBJ2-7; D gene uncertain. The CDR3 length is 15 residues. CDR1 MNHEY and CDR2 SVGAGI come from the germline V gene.